Sequencing of this T cell receptor beta chain was carried out in a study of CD8+CD57+ T cells in acquired aplastic anemia. Study details: DNA recovered from sorted CD4+ and CD8+ cells had a mean of roughly 3 ug. Study-level findings and limits: The study identified about 30 CD8+ CDR3 sequences shared by patients and controls.

The template used for profiling TCR beta VDJ and CDR3 was genomic DNA. TCRdb re-called the reads with MiXCR, one entry per CDR3 protein. Altogether 260,000 or so distinct CDR3 sequences are present, roughly 80% being singletons, with the ten largest covering 40% to 50%. By flow cytometry, patients selected for sequencing had shown an expansion of CD8+CD57+ cells. Every one of the patients had aplastic anemia (severe, acquired). Comments on this clonotype: As yet, its antigen is unknown.

V was clipped by 4 bases and J by 5 bases, with 12 bases between them. The V gene's germline CDR1 is LNHNV and CDR2 YYDKDF (reference sequence). The CDR3 sequence is 14 residues long. Sequencing input: sorted CD4+, CD8+, or CD8+CD57+ T cells (not recorded which) from PBMCs. The J gene is TRBJ2-1, the V gene TRBV15, with D maybe TRBD2 (5 bases). The TCR sequence derives from a human donor with aplastic anemia. CDR3 residues: CATSNPGFDNEQFF. The DNA for the CDR3 is TGTGCCACCAGCAACCCGGGGTTCGACAATGAGCAGTTCTTC.